This passage covers 9 T cell receptor beta chains from one sample sequenced in a study of T cells in placental villitis. Amplification of TCR-beta CDR3 regions from genomic DNA was performed with the immunoSEQ v4 bias-controlled multiplex PCR assay, which was run blinded to group allocation. This is the immuneACCESS table as TCRdb keeps it, with only in-frame sequences that have V and J called. A part of the clones is gone; compared with another copy, unresolved V genes explain less than half, and the rest is unexplained. The sample contains some 6,500 clones, roughly 78% of them found a single time. Of the sample, about 9.7% falls within the top ten clones. Sequenced sample: placental tissue containing maternal and fetal cells. The receptors shown here come from a human patient with infectious villitis; the placental T cells may come from both mother and fetus.

J is TRBJ2-7 and V is TRBV29-1, with a possible D match to TRBD1 (7 bases). V was trimmed by 0 bases and J by 4 bases, leaving 19 bases between them. The CDR3 runs 16 residues. Per germline, CDR1 SQVTM and CDR2 ANQGSEA. The CDR3 spells CSVEDPRAGGIYEQYF. The CDR3 DNA reads as TGCAGCGTTGAAGATCCGAGGGCAGGGGGGATTTACGAGCAGTACTTC.

This chain connects TRBV19 to TRBJ1-2; D might be TRBD1 (5 bases). With 3 bases removed from V and 4 bases from J, the gap between germline ends came to 12 bases. Germline-derived CDR1 and CDR2 are LNHDA and SQIVND (reference sequence). This CDR3 comprises 14 residues. DNA for the CDR3: TGTGCCAGTAGTATCGGAGGGGCAGTCTATGGCTACACCTTC. This gives the protein CASSIGGAVYGYTF.

This chain links TRBV9 with TRBJ2-2, with D tentatively TRBD2 (6 bases). This CDR3 is built from 15 residues. Trimming left V 0 bases short and J 3 bases short, with 9 bases between. The germline V gene has CDR1 SGDLS and CDR2 YYNGEE. The CDR3 loop is CASSVGAGYTGELFF. The CDR3 DNA is TGTGCCAGCAGCGTAGGGGCGGGGTACACCGGGGAGCTGTTTTTT. Variable domain in full (rest from reference TRBV9 and TRBJ2-2): DSGVTQTPKHLITATGQRVTLRCSPRSGDLSVYWYQQSLDQGLQFLIQYYNGEERAKGNILERFSAQQFPDLHSELNLSSLELGDSALYFCASSVGAGYTGELFFGEGSRLTVL.

The rearrangement links TRBV7-9 to TRBJ1-3; 12 positions agree with TRBD1. There are 16 residues in the CDR3. Trimming removed 5 bases from V and 4 bases from J; junction bases left unmatched: 6. Germline V CDR1 and CDR2: SEHNR, FQNEAQ (reference sequence). The CDR3 here is CASSLRDRGQGNTIYF. The CDR3 DNA reads TGTGCCAGCAGCCTCCGGGACAGGGGGCAAGGAAACACCATATATTTT.

This clone has a single count. J is TRBJ2-5 and V is TRBV7-9; 8 bases fit TRBD1. The junction had 7 bases not matched to a gene; V was cut back by 4 bases and J by 0 bases. CDR1 and CDR2 from the germline V gene are SEHNR and FQNEAQ (reference sequence). CDR3 length: 16 amino acids. CDR3 protein: CASSSDRVIHQETQYF. The CDR3 DNA reads TGTGCCAGCAGCTCGGACAGGGTAATACACCAAGAGACCCAGTACTTC.

The chain combines TRBV6-5 with TRBJ1-5; D may be TRBD1 (6 bases). The CDR3 runs to 13 residues. Germline V gives CDR1 MNHEY, CDR2 SVGAGI. Trimming took 5 bases from V and 9 from J, leaving 14 bases between them. The CDR3 here is CASSPAPDRPQHF. The DNA for the CDR3 is TGTGCCAGCAGTCCTGCACCGGACAGGCCCCAGCATTTT.

Sample share makes this clone large. Other DNA sequences in this specimen translate into the identical CDR3. V usage is TRBV7-9 and J usage is TRBJ2-3, with a weak D call TRBD2 (6 bases). The CDR3 runs to 16 residues. Germline CDR1 is SEHNR and CDR2 is FQNEAQ (reference sequence). V lost 6 bases and J 0 bases, leaving 16 bases between the germline ends. CDR3 DNA: TGTGCCAGCAGGGACTACGCCGAGCGGAGCACAGATACGCAGTATTTT. This gives the protein CASRDYAERSTDTQYF.

The V call is TRBV6-5, the J call TRBJ2-7; TRBD1 agrees at 9 bases. The germline V gene encodes CDR1 MNHEY and CDR2 SVGAGI. J lost 6 bases, V lost 2 bases, and 5 bases had no gene match. CDR3 length: 14 amino acids. The CDR3 DNA follows: TGTGCCAGCAGTTACGGGACAGGGAAGTTCGAGCAGTACTTC. Protein sequence: CASSYGTGKFEQYF.

V gene TRBV6-2 or TRBV6-3 combines with J gene TRBJ1-1; TRBD1 might be the D (6 bases). CDR3 length equals 14 residues. The V end was cut by 6 bases, the J end by 7 bases, with 18 bases between. The germline CDR1 and CDR2 sequences are MNHEY and SVGEGT. The CDR3 is CASSASGATLEAFF. The DNA of the CDR3 is TGTGCCAGCAGCGCCTCGGGGGCAACCCTTGAAGCTTTCTTT.